The present entry profiles one T cell receptor beta chain with its context. The antigen it binds to is not known. Nothing much larger sits one base from this clone, and base qualities are not available. The collaborating institutions used their own protocols to collect whole blood in K2EDTA tubes. For TCRbeta analysis, collaborators shipped samples as frozen whole blood, isolated PBMCs, or DNA extracted from either of those sample types. TCRbeta CDR3 regions were amplified from genomic DNA using the immunoSEQ Assay, a bias-controlled multiplex PCR. On the authors' methods: The number of nucleated cells in each sample was estimated from the amplification of reference gene primers within the assay. To quantify the absolute abundance of each unique TCRbeta CDR3 rearrangement, sequence reads were collapsed and filtered. For each sample, productive Simpson clonality was calculated as the square root of Simpson's diversity index over productive rearrangements. Entries here come from immuneACCESS through TCRdb and include only in-frame sequences with V and J called. Some clones fail to appear in such tables; in the studies checked, an unresolved V gene covers under half of the shortfall, and the cause of the remainder is unknown. V, J and clone size derive from that table, while D and trimming were established from the DNA sequence. In all, the sample holds 140,000 or so clones, and around 83% of those were seen once. Roughly 10% of the sample rests with the top ten.

The data belong to a study of blood T cell repertoires in COVID-19 (dated by TCRdb to the early 2020s). Study-wide context: Collaborator samples came from the United States, Italy and Spain and covered acute and convalescent phases of COVID-19. The dataset comprised deeply sampled blood TCRbeta repertoires from subjects exposed to, actively infected with, or recovered from COVID-19. HLA class I and class II types, where available, came from metadata supplied by the sample provider rather than from assay-based typing. The prospective study material was composed of cDNA or gDNA derived from T cells, B-cell-depleted T cells, or PBMCs. The repertoires were made available in a free public database intended to serve as a resource for research on the immune response to SARS-CoV-2. A de-identified subject ID, COVID-19 status, age in years and sex were almost always included in the sample metadata. Samples came from the ongoing ImmuneRACE study (first 160 participants) plus 1,254 subjects from 6 global collaborators.

The CDR3 measures 16 amino acids from cysteine to phenylalanine. Solely the CDR3 DNA is kept, with 48 bases framed from the first base. The V end gives up 6 bases and the J end 4 bases, leaving 12 bases in the junction not matched to a gene. The germline V gene supplies CDR1 MGHRA and CDR2 YSYEKL. What the authors observed across the whole study: How much clinical and demographic metadata was included differed by source and by participant, and the metadata was provided uncurated.

The rearrangement combines TRBV4-1 with TRBJ1-1, with 9 junctional bases fitting TRBD1. Sequencing input: peripheral blood. The sequence derives from a man aged 55 to 70 with active or convalescent COVID-19. The CDR3 region has the sequence CASSLRITGGSTEAFF. The DNA sequence is given as TGCGCCAGCAGTCTCCGGATAACAGGGGGCTCCACTGAAGCTTTCTTT.